This T cell receptor (beta chain) was documented in a study of OX40 agonist ivuxolimab in advanced cancers. Study context: Patients undergoing dose escalation presented with hepatocellular carcinoma, melanoma, renal cell or head and neck cancer.

Germline loops: CDR1 MDHEN, CDR2 SYDVKM. The junction had 2 bases not matched to a gene; V was cut back by 7 bases and J by 0 bases. This CDR3 is 14 amino acids long. Here immunoSEQ multiplex PCR was the method, and the copy in TCRdb shows in-frame clones only, minus some. The sample includes about 53,000 clones, 88% of them seen just once. The material sequenced was CD4+ or CD8+ T cells sorted from blood, taken in a trial of the OX40 agonist ivuxolimab. The receptor was isolated from an adult with an advanced solid tumor such as melanoma, head and neck, liver or kidney cancer. The V and J genes are TRBV28 and TRBJ2-7; 11 positions match TRBD1. The chain's CDR3 is CASKGQGASYEQYF. The DNA for the CDR3 is TGTGCCAGCAAAGGACAGGGGGCCTCCTACGAGCAGTACTTC.